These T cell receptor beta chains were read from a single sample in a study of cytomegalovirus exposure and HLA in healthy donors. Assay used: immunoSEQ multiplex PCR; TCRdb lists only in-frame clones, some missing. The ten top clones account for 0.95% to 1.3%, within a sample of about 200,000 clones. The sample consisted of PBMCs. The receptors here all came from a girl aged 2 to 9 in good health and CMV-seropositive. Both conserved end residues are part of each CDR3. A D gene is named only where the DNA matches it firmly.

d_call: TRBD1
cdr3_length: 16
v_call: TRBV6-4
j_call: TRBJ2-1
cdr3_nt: TGTGCCAGCAGTCGATCGACAGGGGTGAAATACAATGAGCAGTTCTTC
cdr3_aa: CASSRSTGVKYNEQFF

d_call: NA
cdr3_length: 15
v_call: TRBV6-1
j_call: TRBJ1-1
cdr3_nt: TGTGCCAGCAGTGAAGGCGGAGCCGCAAACACTGAAGCTTTCTTT
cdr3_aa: CASSEGGAANTEAFF

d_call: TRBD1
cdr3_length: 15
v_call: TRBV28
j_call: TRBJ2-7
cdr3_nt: TGTGCCAGCAGCTCCTGGACAGGGTCAACCTACGAGCAGTACTTC
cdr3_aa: CASSSWTGSTYEQYF

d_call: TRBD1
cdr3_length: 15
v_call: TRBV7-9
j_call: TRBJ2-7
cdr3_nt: TGTGCCAGCAGTCGAGGGACAGGGCCCTACTACGAGCAGTACTTC
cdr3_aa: CASSRGTGPYYEQYF

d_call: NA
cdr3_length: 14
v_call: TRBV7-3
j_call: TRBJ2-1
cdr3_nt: TGTGCCAGCCAGGCGGGCGGGCCGAACAATGAGCAGTTCTTC
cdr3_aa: CASQAGGPNNEQFF

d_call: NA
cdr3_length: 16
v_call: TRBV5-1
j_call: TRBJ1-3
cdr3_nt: TGCGCCAGCAGCTTGGAGTCGGTAGTTTCGGGAAACACCATATATTTT
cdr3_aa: CASSLESVVSGNTIYF

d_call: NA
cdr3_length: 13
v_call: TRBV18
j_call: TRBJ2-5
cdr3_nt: TGTGCCAGCTCAGCGGGATTCCAAGAGACCCAGTACTTC
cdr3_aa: CASSAGFQETQYF

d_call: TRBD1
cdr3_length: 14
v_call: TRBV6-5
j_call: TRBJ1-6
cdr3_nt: TGTGCCAGCAGCCCCCGGGACAGTAATTCACCCCTCCACTTT
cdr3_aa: CASSPRDSNSPLHF

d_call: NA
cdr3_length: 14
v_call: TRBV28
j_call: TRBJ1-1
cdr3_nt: TGTGCCAGCAGTTTCCGGACACTGAACACTGAAGCTTTCTTT
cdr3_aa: CASSFRTLNTEAFF

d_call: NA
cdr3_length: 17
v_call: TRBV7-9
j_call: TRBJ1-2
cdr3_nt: TGTGCCAGCAGCTTCCCCCCCGGTCAGGGCCTTAACTATGGCTACACCTTC
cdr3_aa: CASSFPPGQGLNYGYTF

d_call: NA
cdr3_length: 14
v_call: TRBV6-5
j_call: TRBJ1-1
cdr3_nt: TGTGCCAGCAGTCGCCTGAGTAGTGTCACTGAAGCTTTCTTT
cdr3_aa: CASSRLSSVTEAFF

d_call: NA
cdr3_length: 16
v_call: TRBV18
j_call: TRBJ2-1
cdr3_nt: TGTGCCAGCTCACCACCCTCCAGGGGCTCCTACAATGAGCAGTTCTTC
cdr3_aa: CASSPPSRGSYNEQFF

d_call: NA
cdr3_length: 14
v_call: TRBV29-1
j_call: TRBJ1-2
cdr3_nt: TGCAGCGCCGGGCGGGACGGGGAGGGGTCTGGCTACACCTTC
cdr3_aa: CSAGRDGEGSGYTF

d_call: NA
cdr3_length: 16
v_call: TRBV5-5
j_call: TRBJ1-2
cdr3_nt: TGTGCCAGCAGCTTGGGATCTGCGGGGTCCGGTCGGGGCTACACCTTC
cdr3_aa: CASSLGSAGSGRGYTF

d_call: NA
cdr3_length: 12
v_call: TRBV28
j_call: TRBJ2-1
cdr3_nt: TGTGCCAGCAGTCTCCCCTTGAATGAGCAGTTCTTC
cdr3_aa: CASSLPLNEQFF

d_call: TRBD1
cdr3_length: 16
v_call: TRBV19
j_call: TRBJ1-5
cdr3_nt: TGTGCCAGTAGTATTTCGTCAGGGGGCGCCGGGCAGCCCCAGCATTTT
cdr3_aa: CASSISSGGAGQPQHF

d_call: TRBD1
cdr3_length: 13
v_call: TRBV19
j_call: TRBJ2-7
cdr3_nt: TGTGCCAGCGGGGGACAGGGGGTTTACGAGCAGTACTTC
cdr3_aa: CASGGQGVYEQYF

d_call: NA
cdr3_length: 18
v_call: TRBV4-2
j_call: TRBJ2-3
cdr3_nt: TGTGCCAGCAGCCAAGGCCCCAGGGCGGACGAGTACACAGATACGCAGTATTTT
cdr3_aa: CASSQGPRADEYTDTQYF

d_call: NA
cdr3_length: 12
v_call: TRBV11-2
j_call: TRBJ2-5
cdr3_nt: TGTGCCAGCAGACTAGATGGTGAGACCCAGTACTTC
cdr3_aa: CASRLDGETQYF

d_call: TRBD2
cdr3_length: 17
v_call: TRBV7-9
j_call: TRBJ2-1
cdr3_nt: TGTGCCAGCAGCCTCTTACCGGGACTAGCAGCGTCCAATGAGCAGTTCTTC
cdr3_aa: CASSLLPGLAASNEQFF

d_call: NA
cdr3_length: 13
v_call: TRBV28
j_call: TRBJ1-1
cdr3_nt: TGTGCCAGCATAACGGTAGTGAACACTGAAGCTTTCTTT
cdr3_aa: CASITVVNTEAFF

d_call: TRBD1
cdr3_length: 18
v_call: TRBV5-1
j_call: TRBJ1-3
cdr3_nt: TGCGCCAGCAGCTTGACGTTAATTGGGACAGGGAGCGGAAACACCATATATTTT
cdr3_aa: CASSLTLIGTGSGNTIYF

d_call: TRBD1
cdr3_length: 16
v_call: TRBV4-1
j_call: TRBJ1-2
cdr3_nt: TGCGCCAGCAGCCAAGGGTATCAGGGGGATGGAGGTGGCTACACCTTC
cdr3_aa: CASSQGYQGDGGGYTF

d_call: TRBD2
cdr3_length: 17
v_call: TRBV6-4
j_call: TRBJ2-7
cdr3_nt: TGTGCCAGCAATCCCGCGGGGGGGAGGGCAGGGCCCTACGAGCAGTACTTC
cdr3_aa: CASNPAGGRAGPYEQYF

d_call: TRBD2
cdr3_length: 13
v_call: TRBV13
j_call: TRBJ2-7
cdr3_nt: TGTGCCAGCAGCCGCGGGAGTGGCTACGAGCAGTACTTC
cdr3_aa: CASSRGSGYEQYF

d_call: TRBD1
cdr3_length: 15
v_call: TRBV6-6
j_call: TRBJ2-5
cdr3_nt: TGTGCCAGCAGTACCCAAGGACAGGGTGGCGAGACCCAGTACTTC
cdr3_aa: CASSTQGQGGETQYF

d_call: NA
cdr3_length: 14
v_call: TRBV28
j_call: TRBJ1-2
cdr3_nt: TGTGCCAGCAGTGATCGAACCCAGGGAACCGGCTACACCTTC
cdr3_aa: CASSDRTQGTGYTF

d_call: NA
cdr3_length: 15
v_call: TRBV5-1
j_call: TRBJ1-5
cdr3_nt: TGCGCCAGCAGCTTCAGGGGTGGAGTGGATCAGCCCCAGCATTTT
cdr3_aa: CASSFRGGVDQPQHF

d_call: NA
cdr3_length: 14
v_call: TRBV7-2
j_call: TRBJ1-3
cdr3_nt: TGTGCCAGCACAACACCAAGCTCTGGAAACACCATATATTTT
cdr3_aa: CASTTPSSGNTIYF

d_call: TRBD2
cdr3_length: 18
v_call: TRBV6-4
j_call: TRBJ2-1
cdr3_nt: TGTGCCAGCAGTGACTCGATAATCGCGGGAGGCCCTATGTGTGAGCAGTTCTTC
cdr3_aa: CASSDSIIAGGPMCEQFF

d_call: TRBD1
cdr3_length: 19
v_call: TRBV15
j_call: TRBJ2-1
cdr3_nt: TGTGCCACCAGCAGAGGGCGGGGACAGGGTAAAAGCTCCTACAATGAGCAGTTCTTC
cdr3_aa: CATSRGRGQGKSSYNEQFF

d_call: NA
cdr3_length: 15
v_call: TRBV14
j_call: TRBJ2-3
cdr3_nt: TGTGCCAGCAGCCAACAGGGGCAGGAGACAGATACGCAGTATTTT
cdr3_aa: CASSQQGQETDTQYF

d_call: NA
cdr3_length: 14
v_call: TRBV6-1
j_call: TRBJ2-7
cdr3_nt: TGTGCCAGCAGTGAATTGATGAGCTCCTACGAGCAGTACTTC
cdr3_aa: CASSELMSSYEQYF

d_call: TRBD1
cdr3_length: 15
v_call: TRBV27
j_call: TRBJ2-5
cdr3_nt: TGTGCCAGCAGTTTTATGCAGGGGGTCGAAGAGACCCAGTACTTC
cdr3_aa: CASSFMQGVEETQYF

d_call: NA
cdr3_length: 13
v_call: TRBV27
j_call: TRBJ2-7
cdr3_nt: TGTGCCAGCAGTTTAGTGCCGACATACGAGCAGTACTTC
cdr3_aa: CASSLVPTYEQYF

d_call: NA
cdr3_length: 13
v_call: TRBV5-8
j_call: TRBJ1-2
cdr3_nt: TGTGCCAGCAGCGCCAGGTCCCGAACAGGCTACACCTTC
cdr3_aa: CASSARSRTGYTF

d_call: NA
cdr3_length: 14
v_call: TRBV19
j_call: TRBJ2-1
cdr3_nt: TGTGCCAGTGGGGACACATTGTCCTACAATGAGCAGTTCTTC
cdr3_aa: CASGDTLSYNEQFF

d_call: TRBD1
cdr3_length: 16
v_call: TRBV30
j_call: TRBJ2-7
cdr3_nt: TGTGCCTGGAGTGCACGACAGGGGGCCGGCTCCTACGAGCAGTACTTC
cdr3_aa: CAWSARQGAGSYEQYF

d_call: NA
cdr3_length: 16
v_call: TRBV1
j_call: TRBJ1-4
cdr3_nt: TGCACCAGCAGCCAAAGGGAAGTGGGAGATAGTGAAAAACTGTTTTTT
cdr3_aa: CTSSQREVGDSEKLFF

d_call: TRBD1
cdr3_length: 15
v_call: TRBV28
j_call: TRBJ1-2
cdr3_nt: TGTGCCACCACCCCCAGGGGGCAGGGGATCCTTGGCTACACCTTC
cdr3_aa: CATTPRGQGILGYTF

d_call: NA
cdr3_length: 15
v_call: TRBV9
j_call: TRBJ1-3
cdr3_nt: TGTGCCAGCAGCGTAGCGGTCAATTCTGGAAACACCATATATTTT
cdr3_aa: CASSVAVNSGNTIYF

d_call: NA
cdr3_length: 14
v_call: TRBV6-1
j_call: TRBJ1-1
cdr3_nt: TGTGCCAGCTCGGGAGAAGGGGCGAACACTGAAGCTTTCTTT
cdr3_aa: CASSGEGANTEAFF

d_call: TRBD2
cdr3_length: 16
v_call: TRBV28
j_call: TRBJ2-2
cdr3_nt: TGTGCCAGCACCTCCCCACTGGGGGGGGGCACCGGGGAGCTGTTTTTT
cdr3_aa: CASTSPLGGGTGELFF

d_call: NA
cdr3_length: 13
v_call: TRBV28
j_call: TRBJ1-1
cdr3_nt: TGTGCCAGCAGGAGACTAATTAACACTGAAGCTTTCTTT
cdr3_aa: CASRRLINTEAFF

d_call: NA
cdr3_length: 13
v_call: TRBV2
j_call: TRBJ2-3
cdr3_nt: TGTGCCAGCATGAATGTCGGGACAGATACGCAGTATTTT
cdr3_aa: CASMNVGTDTQYF

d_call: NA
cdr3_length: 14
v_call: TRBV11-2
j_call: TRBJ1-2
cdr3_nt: TGTGCCAGCAGCTTAGGGAGTTCAGGGAGGGGCTACACCTTC
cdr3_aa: CASSLGSSGRGYTF

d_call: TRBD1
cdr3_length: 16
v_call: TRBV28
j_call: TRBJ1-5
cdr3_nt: TGTGCCAGCAGTTTACCGCCGGACAGGAACAATCAGCCCCAGCATTTT
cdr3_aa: CASSLPPDRNNQPQHF

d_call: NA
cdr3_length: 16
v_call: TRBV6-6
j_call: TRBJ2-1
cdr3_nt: TGTGCCAGCAGTTACGGGCCTCGGGGAATTTACAATGAGCAGTTCTTC
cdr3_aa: CASSYGPRGIYNEQFF

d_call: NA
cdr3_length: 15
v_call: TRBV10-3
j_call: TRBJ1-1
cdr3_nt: TGTGCCATCAGTGAGTATAACAGGGAAGGGACTGAAGCTTTCTTT
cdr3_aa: CAISEYNREGTEAFF

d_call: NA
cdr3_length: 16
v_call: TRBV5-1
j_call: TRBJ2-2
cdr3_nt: TGCGCCAGCAGCTTGGCGGGCGGGGCGAACACCGGGGAGCTGTTTTTT
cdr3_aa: CASSLAGGANTGELFF

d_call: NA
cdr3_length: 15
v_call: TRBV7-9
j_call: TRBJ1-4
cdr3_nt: TGTGCCAGCAGCGGACCAGGGGTAGCTAATGAAAAACTGTTTTTT
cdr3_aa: CASSGPGVANEKLFF

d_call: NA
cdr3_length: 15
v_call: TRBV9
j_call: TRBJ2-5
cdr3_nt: TGTGCCAGCAGCGCCCGTGGAGGACTCCAAGAGACCCAGTACTTC
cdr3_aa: CASSARGGLQETQYF

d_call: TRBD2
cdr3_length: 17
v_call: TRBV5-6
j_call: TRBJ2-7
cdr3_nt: TGTGCCAGCAGCGCGGGGTTGACTAGCGGGAGTCCCTACGAGCAGTACTTC
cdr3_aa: CASSAGLTSGSPYEQYF